A single sample is the source of the 15 T cell receptor beta chains below, sequenced in a study of cytomegalovirus exposure and HLA in healthy donors. Vbeta (60) and Jbeta (13) primers were used in the PCR. Method: immunoSEQ multiplex PCR; TCRdb's copy keeps in-frame clones and lacks some. The sample carries roughly 110,000 clones, about three quarters recorded once. The sample taken for sequencing was PBMCs. The receptors come from a boy between 10 and 17 years old in good health and CMV-seronegative.

V is TRBV5-1 and J is TRBJ1-2, with D possibly being TRBD1 (5 bases). The CDR3 totals 16 residues. Trimming removed 0 bases at V and 0 bases at J, with 12 bases between. Per germline, CDR1 SGHRS and CDR2 YFSETQ. CDR3 region: CASSLGHGGANYGYTF. The CDR3 DNA sequence: TGCGCCAGCAGCTTGGGGCATGGGGGGGCTAACTATGGCTACACCTTC.

This clone was picked up one time. The rearrangement uses TRBV7-3 and TRBJ2-7; the match to TRBD1 covers 9 bases. CDR1 and CDR2 from the germline V gene are SGHTA and FQGTGA. After removal of 5 bases from V and 2 bases from J, the junction contained 10 bases not matched to a gene. CDR3 size: 16 residues. The CDR3 reads CASSPGQGEGTYEQYF. The CDR3 DNA sequence: TGTGCCAGCAGCCCGGGACAGGGTGAGGGGACCTACGAGCAGTACTTC.

The rearrangement links TRBV7-9 to TRBJ1-2; D not certain. Trimming took off 3 bases at V and 6 bases at J, with 17 bases between the two ends. The CDR3 runs to 15 residues. In germline, CDR1 is SEHNR, CDR2 FQNEAQ (reference sequence). The CDR3 bases are TGTGCCAGCAGCTTTGGACCGGAGGGAAGAGATGGCTACACCTTC. This codes for CASSFGPEGRDGYTF.

The gene calls are TRBV19 and TRBJ1-2; D gene ambiguous. The CDR3 totals 14 residues. Germline V gene sequence: CDR1 LNHDA, CDR2 SQIVND (reference sequence). V lost 3 bases and J lost 8, with 16 bases in between. CDR3 in amino acids: CASSIMSGGYGYTF. CDR3 sequence (DNA): TGTGCCAGTAGTATCATGAGCGGAGGGTACGGCTACACCTTC.

The chain is built from TRBV29-1 and TRBJ2-6; D might be TRBD1 (5 bases). The V gene's germline CDR1 is SQVTM and CDR2 ANQGSEA. V was trimmed by 1 base and J by 2 bases, leaving 6 bases between them. The CDR3 spans 14 residues. CDR3 amino acids: CSVEGGAGANVLTF. The CDR3 DNA sequence: TGCAGCGTTGAAGGGGGCGCTGGGGCCAACGTCCTGACTTTC.

The chain couples TRBV15 to TRBJ1-5, with 7 bases that match TRBD1. The CDR3 is made up of 17 amino acids. Looked up from germline, CDR1 is LNHNV and CDR2 is YYDKDF (reference sequence). V lost 3 bases, J lost 4 bases, and 12 bases stayed unmatched. Written as DNA, the CDR3 is TGTGCCACCAGCAGCCGGGACAGAGACTTTTGGAATCAGCCCCAGCATTTT. Encoded protein: CATSSRDRDFWNQPQHF.

The chain recombines TRBV2 with TRBJ2-5; 7 nucleotides line up with TRBD1. The CDR3 has 12 amino acids. J gave up 5 bases and V 8 bases, and 5 bases lay outside the gene matches. The V gene's germline CDR1 is SNHLY and CDR2 FYNNEI. For the CDR3, the DNA is TGTGCCAGCCGACAGGGCGGGGAGACCCAGTACTTC. This encodes CASRQGGETQYF.

This clone was counted a few times. V and J are TRBV28 and TRBJ1-2; TRBD1 is a possible D gene (6 bases). The CDR3 totals 11 residues. Trimming pared 6 bases from V and 8 bases from J, leaving 10 bases between. CDR1 is MDHEN, CDR2 SYDVKM, per germline. As DNA, the CDR3 is TGTGCCAGCAGAGAAAGGGGGGGCTACACCTTC. This sequence encodes CASRERGGYTF.

A few counts support this clone. The V call is TRBV7-9, the J call TRBJ1-4; D possibly corresponds to TRBD1 (5 bases). V was pared by 1 base and J by 7 bases, with 13 bases between. Per the germline V gene, CDR1 is SEHNR and CDR2 is FQNEAQ (reference sequence). The CDR3 has 15 residues. CDR3 residues: CASSLVTPGFEKLFF. In DNA, the CDR3 is TGTGCCAGCAGCTTAGTGACTCCAGGGTTTGAAAAACTGTTTTTT.

The chain has TRBV2 and TRBJ1-5, with unresolved D. The germline gives CDR1 SNHLY, CDR2 FYNNEI. V dropped 5 bases and J dropped 1 base, with 9 bases sitting between them. The CDR3 is 14 residues long. CDR3 loop: CASSLPLSNQPQHF. Here the CDR3 DNA reads TGTGCCAGCAGTCTACCCCTGAGCAATCAGCCCCAGCATTTT.

The chain has TRBV30 and TRBJ1-1, with TRBD1 as a possible D gene (6 bases). V was trimmed by 2 bases and J by 0 bases, leaving 19 bases between them. Germline values: CDR1 GTSNPN, CDR2 SVGIG (reference sequence). The CDR3 length is 17 residues. This CDR3 is CAWSTYPGGGMNTEAFF. CDR3 DNA: TGTGCCTGGAGTACCTACCCTGGGGGCGGAATGAACACTGAAGCTTTCTTT.

The chain couples TRBV4-3 to TRBJ1-3; TRBD1 is a possible D gene (5 bases). Germline-derived CDR1 and CDR2 are LGHNA and YSLEER. This CDR3 has 14 residues. V was pared by 4 bases and J by 2 bases, with 9 bases between. CDR3 bases: TGCGCCAGCAGCCCTGGGGGGACTGGAAACACCATATATTTT. Residues: CASSPGGTGNTIYF.

This clone has just a few counts. This CDR3 reads CASSLMNTEAFF. In DNA, the CDR3 is TGTGCCAGCAGCCTTATGAACACTGAAGCTTTCTTT. The chain links TRBV6-6 to TRBJ1-1, with D hard to call. Per the germline V gene, CDR1 is MNHNY and CDR2 is SVGAGI (reference sequence). Trimming took off 6 bases at V and 0 bases at J, with 5 bases between the two ends. The CDR3 runs 12 residues.

The chain carries TRBV25-1 and TRBJ2-1; 7 bases fit TRBD2. This CDR3 contains 14 residues. V lost 8 bases and J lost 6; bases outside the gene matches: 10. The germline CDR1 and CDR2 sequences are MGHDK and SYGVNS. Here the CDR3 DNA reads TGTGCCAGCGGATTAGGACTAGAGGTCAATGAGCAGTTCTTC. This translates into CASGLGLEVNEQFF.

This clone was seen a few times. The chain recombines TRBV6-5 with TRBJ1-1; 8 bases agree with TRBD1. Germline trimming cut 4 bases from V and 2 bases from J; bases unmatched to any gene: 9. The CDR3 spans 16 residues. CDR1 is MNHEY, CDR2 SVGAGI, per germline. CDR3 protein: CASSWSIDRGNTEAFF. CDR3 bases: TGTGCCAGCAGTTGGTCAATCGACAGGGGCAACACTGAAGCTTTCTTT.